Here is one T cell receptor beta chain with its context. This sample is drawn from a study of blood T cell repertoires in COVID-19. Study context: COVID-19 samples, acute and convalescent, were from the United States, Italy and Spain.

Some clones are missing from TCRdb's copy, which holds only in-frame ones; the method was immunoSEQ multiplex PCR. The sample includes some 49,000 clones, roughly four fifths seen only once; the top ten take about 2.7%. The receptor's source is an older woman with acute or convalescent COVID-19. The sequencing sample was made of peripheral blood.

CDR3 DNA sequence: TGTGCCATCAGTGAAGTATCAGCGGGAGAGAGTGAGCAGTTCTTC. This translates into CAISEVSAGESEQFF. The gene calls are TRBV10-3 and TRBJ2-1; TRBD2 matches at 8 bases. Trimming at V came to 3 bases and at J to 9 bases, leaving 10 bases not matched to a gene. The CDR3 runs 15 residues. CDR1 is ENHRY, CDR2 SYGVKD, per germline.